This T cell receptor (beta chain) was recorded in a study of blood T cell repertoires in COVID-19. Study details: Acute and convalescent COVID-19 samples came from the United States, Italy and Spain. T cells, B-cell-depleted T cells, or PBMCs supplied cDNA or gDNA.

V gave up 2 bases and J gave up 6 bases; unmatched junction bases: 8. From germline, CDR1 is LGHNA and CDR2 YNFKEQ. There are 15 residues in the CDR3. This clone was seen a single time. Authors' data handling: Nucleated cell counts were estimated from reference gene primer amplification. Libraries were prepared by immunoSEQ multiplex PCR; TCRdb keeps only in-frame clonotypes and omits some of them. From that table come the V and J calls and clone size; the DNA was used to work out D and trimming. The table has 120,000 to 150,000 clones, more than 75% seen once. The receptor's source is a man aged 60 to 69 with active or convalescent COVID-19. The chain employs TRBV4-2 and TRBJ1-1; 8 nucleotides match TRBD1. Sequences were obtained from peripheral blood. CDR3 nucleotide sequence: TGTGCCAGCAGCCAACCGGGACAGGAGTGGGCTGAAGCTTTCTTT. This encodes CASSQPGQEWAEAFF.